Listed below are T cell receptor beta chains from one sample, sequenced in a study of siplizumab effects on memory and regulatory T cells. The repertoire was sequenced with immunoSEQ multiplex PCR; TCRdb's copy has only in-frame clones and lacks some. This sample yields 75,000 to 100,000 clones, of which roughly 94% are seen a single time; 1% to 1.5% belongs to the top ten. Material: non-Treg CD4+ T cells sorted from blood. The receptor set was obtained from a human donor in good health. Each CDR3 is given with its conserved first and last residue. Fields, in order: J gene, V gene, D gene, clone size, CDR3 protein, CDR3 DNA. D genes are given only for firm matches. Clone size, where shown, is once, few, many, or a class for clones that have expanded.

j_call: TRBJ2-3; v_call: TRBV7-9; d_call: -; clone_size: -; cdr3_aa: CASRWDIRKTDTQYF; cdr3_nt: TGTGCCAGCAGGTGGGACATTAGGAAGACAGATACGCAGTATTTT
j_call: TRBJ1-1; v_call: TRBV27; d_call: -; clone_size: -; cdr3_aa: CASSITGHQNTEAFF; cdr3_nt: TGTGCCAGCAGTATTACGGGACACCAGAACACTGAAGCTTTCTTT
j_call: TRBJ2-7; v_call: TRBV18; d_call: -; clone_size: once; cdr3_aa: CASSRTLAYEQYF; cdr3_nt: TGTGCCAGCTCAAGAACACTAGCCTACGAGCAGTACTTC
j_call: TRBJ2-7; v_call: TRBV6-4; d_call: -; clone_size: once; cdr3_aa: CASSDSGPGRYYEQYF; cdr3_nt: TGTGCCAGCAGTGACTCGGGACCGGGACGGTACTACGAGCAGTACTTC
j_call: TRBJ1-1; v_call: TRBV28; d_call: -; clone_size: -; cdr3_aa: CASSDLPGEAFF; cdr3_nt: TGTGCCAGCAGTGATCTGCCCGGGGAAGCTTTCTTT
j_call: TRBJ2-7; v_call: TRBV28; d_call: -; clone_size: -; cdr3_aa: CASSSHRRRLVQEVYEQYF; cdr3_nt: TGTGCCAGCAGCTCTCACCGCCGCAGACTAGTCCAAGAGGTCTACGAGCAGTACTTC
j_call: TRBJ2-1; v_call: TRBV7-3; d_call: -; clone_size: -; cdr3_aa: CASSERGGPGYEQFF; cdr3_nt: TGTGCCAGCAGCGAAAGGGGCGGACCGGGGTATGAGCAGTTCTTC
j_call: TRBJ2-7; v_call: TRBV5-5; d_call: TRBD2; clone_size: -; cdr3_aa: CASSLGEIAGVDEQYF; cdr3_nt: TGTGCCAGCAGCTTAGGGGAGATAGCGGGAGTGGACGAGCAGTACTTC
j_call: TRBJ1-4; v_call: TRBV5-4; d_call: -; clone_size: -; cdr3_aa: CASSLGANEKLFF; cdr3_nt: TGTGCCAGCAGCTTAGGTGCGAATGAAAAACTGTTTTTT
j_call: TRBJ1-2; v_call: TRBV18; d_call: TRBD1; clone_size: -; cdr3_aa: CASIDRGMRGYTF; cdr3_nt: TGTGCCAGCATTGACAGGGGTATGAGGGGCTACACCTTC
j_call: TRBJ2-1; v_call: TRBV28; d_call: TRBD2; clone_size: -; cdr3_aa: CASMLAGGIEQFF; cdr3_nt: TGTGCCAGCATGCTAGCGGGAGGAATTGAGCAGTTCTTC
j_call: TRBJ1-4; v_call: TRBV28; d_call: TRBD1; clone_size: -; cdr3_aa: CASSSFTGGNKLFF; cdr3_nt: TGTGCCAGCAGTTCTTTTACAGGGGGAAATAAACTGTTTTTT
j_call: TRBJ1-1; v_call: TRBV25-1; d_call: -; clone_size: few; cdr3_aa: CASSDLVPNTEAFF; cdr3_nt: TGTGCCAGCAGTGATCTGGTCCCGAACACTGAAGCTTTCTTT
j_call: TRBJ2-3; v_call: TRBV19; d_call: -; clone_size: -; cdr3_aa: CPIRERGWQYF; cdr3_nt: TGTCCCATCCGGGAACGGGGTTGGCAGTATTTT
j_call: TRBJ1-2; v_call: TRBV18; d_call: -; clone_size: -; cdr3_aa: CASSPPGGMGGYTF; cdr3_nt: TGTGCCAGCTCACCACCAGGAGGTATGGGAGGCTACACCTTC
j_call: TRBJ1-5; v_call: TRBV19; d_call: -; clone_size: -; cdr3_aa: CASRSFREGQPQHF; cdr3_nt: TGTGCCAGTAGAAGCTTCCGGGAGGGTCAGCCCCAGCATTTT
j_call: TRBJ2-1; v_call: TRBV28; d_call: TRBD2; clone_size: -; cdr3_aa: CASLPGGSSYNEQFF; cdr3_nt: TGTGCCTCCCTCCCGGGCGGGAGCTCCTACAATGAGCAGTTCTTC
j_call: TRBJ2-3; v_call: TRBV29-1; d_call: TRBD2; clone_size: -; cdr3_aa: CSVKREDYTDTQYF; cdr3_nt: TGCAGCGTGAAGCGGGAGGATTACACAGATACGCAGTATTTT
j_call: TRBJ2-3; v_call: TRBV4-1; d_call: -; clone_size: -; cdr3_aa: CASSQDQGQQSDTQYF; cdr3_nt: TGCGCCAGCAGCCAAGATCAGGGGCAGCAGAGTGATACGCAGTATTTT
j_call: TRBJ2-3; v_call: TRBV27; d_call: TRBD2; clone_size: once; cdr3_aa: CASSLSFGGLDTDTQYF; cdr3_nt: TGTGCCAGCAGTTTAAGTTTCGGGGGACTAGACACAGATACGCAGTATTTT
j_call: TRBJ1-1; v_call: TRBV19; d_call: TRBD1; clone_size: once; cdr3_aa: CASTRTGVNTEAFF; cdr3_nt: TGTGCCAGTACAAGAACAGGGGTGAACACTGAAGCTTTCTTT
j_call: TRBJ2-7; v_call: TRBV18; d_call: -; clone_size: -; cdr3_aa: CASSLVLGTYEQYF; cdr3_nt: TGTGCCAGCTCCCTCGTACTGGGCACGTACGAGCAGTACTTC
j_call: TRBJ2-7; v_call: TRBV19; d_call: TRBD2; clone_size: -; cdr3_aa: CASSESGRTNYEQYF; cdr3_nt: TGTGCCAGTAGTGAAAGCGGGAGGACCAACTACGAGCAGTACTTC
j_call: TRBJ2-2; v_call: TRBV7-9; d_call: TRBD1; clone_size: once; cdr3_aa: CASSPTLTGFRNTGELFF; cdr3_nt: TGTGCCAGCAGCCCAACCCTGACAGGGTTCAGGAACACCGGGGAGCTGTTTTTT
j_call: TRBJ2-1; v_call: TRBV14; d_call: -; clone_size: -; cdr3_aa: CASSWDSYNEQFF; cdr3_nt: TGTGCCAGCAGCTGGGACTCCTACAATGAGCAGTTCTTC
j_call: TRBJ2-7; v_call: TRBV18; d_call: -; clone_size: once; cdr3_aa: CASSPRLGQYEQYF; cdr3_nt: TGTGCCAGCTCACCACGACTAGGGCAATACGAGCAGTACTTC
j_call: TRBJ2-5; v_call: TRBV7-9; d_call: -; clone_size: -; cdr3_aa: CASRAEETQYF; cdr3_nt: TGTGCCAGCAGGGCAGAAGAGACCCAGTACTTC
j_call: TRBJ2-3; v_call: TRBV29-1; d_call: -; clone_size: -; cdr3_aa: CSVEGAGDLDTLSTDTQYF; cdr3_nt: TGCAGCGTTGAAGGCGCAGGGGACCTAGATACATTAAGCACAGATACGCAGTATTTT
j_call: TRBJ1-2; v_call: TRBV6-5; d_call: -; clone_size: -; cdr3_aa: CASSRYSTNYGYTF; cdr3_nt: TGTGCCAGCAGCCGGTACAGTACGAACTATGGCTACACCTTC
j_call: TRBJ2-5; v_call: TRBV20-1; d_call: -; clone_size: once; cdr3_aa: CSARMETQYF; cdr3_nt: TGCAGTGCTAGAATGGAGACCCAGTACTTC
j_call: TRBJ1-3; v_call: TRBV5-1; d_call: -; clone_size: -; cdr3_aa: CASSLRERAGNTIYF; cdr3_nt: TGCGCCAGCAGCCTCAGGGAAAGGGCTGGAAACACCATATATTTT
j_call: TRBJ2-7; v_call: TRBV18; d_call: -; clone_size: -; cdr3_aa: CASSPRTGASSYEQYF; cdr3_nt: TGTGCCAGCTCACCACGCACGGGGGCAAGCTCCTACGAGCAGTACTTC
j_call: TRBJ2-4; v_call: TRBV2; d_call: -; clone_size: -; cdr3_aa: CAGAGGQHF; cdr3_nt: TGTGCCGGAGCAGGAGGGCAGCACTTC
j_call: TRBJ2-7; v_call: TRBV5-1; d_call: -; clone_size: -; cdr3_aa: CASSLHRDAYEQYF; cdr3_nt: TGCGCCAGCAGCTTGCACAGGGACGCCTACGAGCAGTACTTC
j_call: TRBJ2-7; v_call: TRBV5-1; d_call: TRBD2; clone_size: -; cdr3_aa: CASSSLAGNAYEQYF; cdr3_nt: TGCGCCAGCAGCTCCCTAGCGGGAAATGCCTACGAGCAGTACTTC